This T cell receptor beta chain comes out of a study of human T cells and chemical hapten exposure. Overall study: The study traced per-sample TCR yield variation mainly to small differences in pooled library volumes.

Stated time point: pre-sensitization, week 0. Treatment denoted: therapeutic diphenylcyclopropenone sensitization with weekly scalp DPC. Phlebotomy was performed prior to application of every patch test. This CDR3 contains 14 residues. The germline V gene has CDR1 MNHEY and CDR2 SVGEGT. J gave up 3 bases and V 6 bases, and 5 bases lay outside the gene matches. To note about this clonotype: This sequence may be a read error, since a much larger clone differs from it by one base.

TCRdb redid the calling of the RACE reads with MiXCR, one entry per CDR3 protein. The sample lists 280,000 or so distinct CDR3 sequences, over 7.5% occurring once. This chain links TRBV6-2 or TRBV6-3 with TRBJ2-3; TRBD1 agrees at 8 bases. This clonotype was sampled from a man in his late teens or twenties with alopecia areata. Some clones in this sample may be carry-over from other donors' samples. The sample consisted of whole blood, taken in connection with sensitization to the hapten diphenylcyclopropenone (DPC). CDR3 nucleotides: TGTGCCAGCAGCCTCTGGACAGGGACAGATACGCAGTATTTT. Translated: CASSLWTGTDTQYF.